The TCR beta chain described here comes from a study of beta chain features in type 1 diabetes. Study as a whole: Healthy donors, compared against patients, showed similar age, gender and cell yields.

Study-level results: Naive, central memory and Treg TCRB repertoires seemed to resemble each other more closely in patients than they did in healthy donors.

Turning to this clone: Its antigen is as yet unknown.

The germline V gene has CDR1 SGHTA and CDR2 FQGNSA. The CDR3 has 15 residues. Trimming left V 3 bases short and J 4 bases short, with 13 bases between. Reverse transcription of all isolated RNA meant that expressed TCRB transcripts were sequenced. Repertoires were generated with immunoSEQ multiplex PCR, while TCRdb's copy carries only in-frame clones and drops some. The sample has 400,000 to 550,000 clones, roughly an eighth seen once. The chain has TRBV7-2 and TRBJ2-1; a weak D match, TRBD1 (5 bases). This clonotype was sampled from a young woman in good health. Specimen: naive CD4+ T cells from blood. The CDR3 DNA reads as TGTGCCAGCAGCTTTCAGGGCCGCCAATACAATGAGCAGTTCTTC. Translated, it gives CASSFQGRQYNEQFF.